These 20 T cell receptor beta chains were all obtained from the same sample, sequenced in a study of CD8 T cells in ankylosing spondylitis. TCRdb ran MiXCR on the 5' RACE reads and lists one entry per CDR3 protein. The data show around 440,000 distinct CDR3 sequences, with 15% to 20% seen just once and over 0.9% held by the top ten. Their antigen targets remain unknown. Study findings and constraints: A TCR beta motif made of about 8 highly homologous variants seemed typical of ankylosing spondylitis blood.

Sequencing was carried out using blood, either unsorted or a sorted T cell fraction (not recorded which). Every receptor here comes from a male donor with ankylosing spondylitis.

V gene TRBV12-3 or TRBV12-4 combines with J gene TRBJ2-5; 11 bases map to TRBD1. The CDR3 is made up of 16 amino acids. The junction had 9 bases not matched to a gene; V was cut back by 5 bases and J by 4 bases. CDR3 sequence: CASSPAGTGGRETQYF. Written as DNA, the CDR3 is TGTGCCAGCAGTCCCGCCGGGACAGGGGGGAGAGAGACCCAGTACTTC.

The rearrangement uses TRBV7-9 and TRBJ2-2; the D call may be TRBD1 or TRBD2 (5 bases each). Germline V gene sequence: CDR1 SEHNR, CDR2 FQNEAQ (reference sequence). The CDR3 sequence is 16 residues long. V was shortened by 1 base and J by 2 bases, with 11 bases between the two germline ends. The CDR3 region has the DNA TGTGCCAGCAGCTTAGGGGACGGAACAAACACCGGGGAGCTGTTTTTT. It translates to CASSLGDGTNTGELFF.

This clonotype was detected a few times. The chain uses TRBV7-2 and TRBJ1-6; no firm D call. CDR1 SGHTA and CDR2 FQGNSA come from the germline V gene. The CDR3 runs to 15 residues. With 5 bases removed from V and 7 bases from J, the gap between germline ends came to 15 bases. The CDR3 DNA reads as TGTGCCAGCAGCACCCCAAGGGTATTGAATTCACCCCTCCACTTT. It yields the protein CASSTPRVLNSPLHF.

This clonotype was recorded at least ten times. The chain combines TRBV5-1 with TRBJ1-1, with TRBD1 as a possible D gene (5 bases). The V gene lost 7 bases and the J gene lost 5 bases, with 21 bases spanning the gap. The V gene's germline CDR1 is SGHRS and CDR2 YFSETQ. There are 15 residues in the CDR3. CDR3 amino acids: CASGRTDRGKTEAFF. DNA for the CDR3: TGCGCCAGCGGGCGGACCGACAGAGGGAAGACTGAAGCTTTCTTT.

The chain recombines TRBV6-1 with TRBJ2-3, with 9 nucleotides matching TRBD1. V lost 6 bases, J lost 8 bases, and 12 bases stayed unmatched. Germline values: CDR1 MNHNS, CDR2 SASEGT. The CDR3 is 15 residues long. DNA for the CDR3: TGTGCCAGCAGATCACCGGGACAGGGAGATGGTACGCAGTATTTT. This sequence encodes CASRSPGQGDGTQYF.

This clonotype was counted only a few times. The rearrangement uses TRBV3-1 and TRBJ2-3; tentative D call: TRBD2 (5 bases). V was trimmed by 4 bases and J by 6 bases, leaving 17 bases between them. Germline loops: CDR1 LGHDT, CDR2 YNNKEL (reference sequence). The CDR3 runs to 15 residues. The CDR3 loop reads CASSLGLGHGDTQYF. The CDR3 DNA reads TGTGCCAGCAGCCTCGGACTCGGTCATGGGGATACGCAGTATTTT.

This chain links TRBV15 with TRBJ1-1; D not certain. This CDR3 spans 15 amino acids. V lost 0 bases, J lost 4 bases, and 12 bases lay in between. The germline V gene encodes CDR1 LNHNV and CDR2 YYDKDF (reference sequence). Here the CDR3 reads CATSREAGLVTEAFF. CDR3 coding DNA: TGTGCCACCAGCAGAGAGGCGGGTTTGGTCACTGAAGCTTTCTTT. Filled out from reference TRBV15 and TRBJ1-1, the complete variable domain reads DAMVIQNPRYQVTQFGKPVTLSCSQTLNHNVMYWYQQKSSQAPKLLFHYYDKDFNNEADTPDNFQSRRPNTSFCFLDIRSPGLGDTAMYLCATSREAGLVTEAFFGQGTRLTVV.

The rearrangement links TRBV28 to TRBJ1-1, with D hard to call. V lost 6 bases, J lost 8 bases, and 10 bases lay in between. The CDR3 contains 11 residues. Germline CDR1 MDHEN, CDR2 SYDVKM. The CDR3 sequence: CASSLLGEAFF. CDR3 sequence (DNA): TGTGCCAGCAGCCTCCTGGGGGAAGCTTTCTTT. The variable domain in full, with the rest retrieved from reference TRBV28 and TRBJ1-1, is DVKVTQSSRYLVKRTGEKVFLECVQDMDHENMFWYRQDPGLGLRLIYFSYDVKMKEKGDIPEGYSVSREKKERFSLILESASTNQTSMYLCASSLLGEAFFGQGTRLTVV.

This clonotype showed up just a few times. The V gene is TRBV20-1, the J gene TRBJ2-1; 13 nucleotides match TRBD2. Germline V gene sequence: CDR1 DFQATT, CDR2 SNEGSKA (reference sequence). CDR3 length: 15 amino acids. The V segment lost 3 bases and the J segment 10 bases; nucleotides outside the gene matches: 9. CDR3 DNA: TGCAGTGCTAGTCTCACCGGGACTAGCGGGGCAGAGCAGTTCTTC. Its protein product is CSASLTGTSGAEQFF.

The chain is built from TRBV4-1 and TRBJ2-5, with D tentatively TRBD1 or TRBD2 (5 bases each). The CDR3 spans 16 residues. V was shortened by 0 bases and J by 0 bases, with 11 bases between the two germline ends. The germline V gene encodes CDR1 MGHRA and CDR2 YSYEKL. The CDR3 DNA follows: TGCGCCAGCAGCCAAGATGGTGGGGGTTACCAAGAGACCCAGTACTTC. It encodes CASSQDGGGYQETQYF.

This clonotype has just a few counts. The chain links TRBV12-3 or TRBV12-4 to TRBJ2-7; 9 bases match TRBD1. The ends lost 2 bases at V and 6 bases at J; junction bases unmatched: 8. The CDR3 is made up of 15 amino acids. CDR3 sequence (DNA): TGTGCCAGCAGTTTAACCGGGACAGGGAGCTTCGAGCAGTACTTC. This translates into CASSLTGTGSFEQYF.

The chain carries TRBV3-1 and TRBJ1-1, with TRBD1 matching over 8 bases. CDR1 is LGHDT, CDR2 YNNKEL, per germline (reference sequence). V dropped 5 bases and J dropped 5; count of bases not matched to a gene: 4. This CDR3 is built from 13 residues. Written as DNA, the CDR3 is TGTGCCAGCAGCGCGGACAGGGCTACTGAAGCTTTCTTT. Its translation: CASSADRATEAFF.

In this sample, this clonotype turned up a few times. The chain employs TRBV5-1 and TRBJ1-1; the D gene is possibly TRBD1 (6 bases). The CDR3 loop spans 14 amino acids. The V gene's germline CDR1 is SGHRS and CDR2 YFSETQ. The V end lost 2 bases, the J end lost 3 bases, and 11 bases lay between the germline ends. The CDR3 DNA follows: TGCGCCAGCAGCTTCAGGGGCGGGGACACTGAAGCTTTCTTT. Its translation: CASSFRGGDTEAFF.

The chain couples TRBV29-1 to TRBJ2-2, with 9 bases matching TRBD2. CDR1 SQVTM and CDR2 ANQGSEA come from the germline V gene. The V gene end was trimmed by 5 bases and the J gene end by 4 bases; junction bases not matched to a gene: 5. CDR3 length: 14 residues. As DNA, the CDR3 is TGCAGCGTTAGGCGGGAGGGTATCACCGGGGAGCTGTTTTTT. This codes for CSVRREGITGELFF.

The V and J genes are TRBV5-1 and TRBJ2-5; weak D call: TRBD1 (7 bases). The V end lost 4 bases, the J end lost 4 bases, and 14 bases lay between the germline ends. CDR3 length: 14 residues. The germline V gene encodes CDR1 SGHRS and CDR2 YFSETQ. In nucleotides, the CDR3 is TGCGCCAGCAGCCCGGAGGGGGCAGGAGAGACCCAGTACTTC. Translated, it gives CASSPEGAGETQYF.

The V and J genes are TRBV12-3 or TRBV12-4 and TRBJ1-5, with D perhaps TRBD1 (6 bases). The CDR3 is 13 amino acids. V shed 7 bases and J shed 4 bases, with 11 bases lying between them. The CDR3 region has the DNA TGTGCCAGCACTTTTAGGGGGAATCAGCCCCAGCATTTT. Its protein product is CASTFRGNQPQHF.

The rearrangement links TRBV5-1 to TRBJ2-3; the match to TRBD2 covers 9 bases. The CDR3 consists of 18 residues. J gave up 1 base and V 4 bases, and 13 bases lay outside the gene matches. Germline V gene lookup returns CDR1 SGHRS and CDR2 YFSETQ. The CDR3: CASSPSGGRALGTDTQYF. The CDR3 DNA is TGCGCCAGCAGCCCTTCGGGCGGGAGGGCCCTAGGCACAGATACGCAGTATTTT.

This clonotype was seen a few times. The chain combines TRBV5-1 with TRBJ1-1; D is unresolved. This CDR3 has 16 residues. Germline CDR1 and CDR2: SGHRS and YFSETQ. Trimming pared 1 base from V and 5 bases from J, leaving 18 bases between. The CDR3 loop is CASSLSRRGPKTEAFF. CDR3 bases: TGCGCCAGCAGCTTGAGTCGGCGAGGGCCCAAAACTGAAGCTTTCTTT.

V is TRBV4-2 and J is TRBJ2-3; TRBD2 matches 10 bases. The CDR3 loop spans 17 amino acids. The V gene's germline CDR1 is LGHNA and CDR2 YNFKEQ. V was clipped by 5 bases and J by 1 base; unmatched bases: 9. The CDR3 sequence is CASSKAAGTSGTDTQYF. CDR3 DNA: TGTGCCAGCAGCAAAGCGGCCGGGACTAGCGGCACAGATACGCAGTATTTT.

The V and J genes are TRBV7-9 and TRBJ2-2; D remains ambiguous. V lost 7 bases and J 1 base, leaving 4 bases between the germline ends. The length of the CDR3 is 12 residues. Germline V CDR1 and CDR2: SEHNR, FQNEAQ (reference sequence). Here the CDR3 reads CASIRNTGELFF. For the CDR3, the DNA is TGTGCCAGCATCAGGAACACCGGGGAGCTGTTTTTT.